A single sample gave rise to the 8 T cell receptor beta chains below, sequenced in a study of T cell responses to AZD1222 COVID-19 vaccine. Assay: immunoSEQ multiplex PCR; the TCRdb copy retains only in-frame clones and omits some. The data hold about 110,000 clones, with 87% observed a single time. Here the sequenced sample was peripheral blood, taken on day 0 of AZD1222 vaccination. The receptors shown here come from an adult in good health.

The count of this clone is one. The rearrangement joins TRBV7-2 to TRBJ2-6; possible D gene TRBD1, 6 bases. The germline V gene encodes CDR1 SGHTA and CDR2 FQGNSA. The CDR3 runs 17 residues. V shed 5 bases and J shed 2 bases, with 16 bases lying between them. As DNA, the CDR3 is TGTGCCAGCAGCCCTACCTGGGGGCTAACTGGGGCCAACGTCCTGACTTTC. Its protein is CASSPTWGLTGANVLTF. Full variable domain (missing parts from reference TRBV7-2 and TRBJ2-6): GAGVSQSPSNKVTEKGKDVELRCDPISGHTALYWYRQSLGQGLEFLIYFQGNSAPDKSGLPSDRFSAERTGGSVSTLTIQRTQQEDSAVYLCASSPTWGLTGANVLTFGAGSRLTVL.

J is TRBJ2-7 and V is TRBV2; 9 positions match TRBD2. V dropped 5 bases and J dropped 0; count of bases not matched to a gene: 5. Germline loops: CDR1 SNHLY, CDR2 FYNNEI. The CDR3 totals 15 residues. The DNA for the CDR3 is TGTGCCAGCAGTTCTAGCGGGGAGAGCTCCTACGAGCAGTACTTC. Its translation: CASSSSGESSYEQYF.

The chain employs TRBV19 and TRBJ1-1; tentatively, D is TRBD1 (6 bases). This CDR3 has 14 amino acids. V shed 5 bases and J shed 1 base, with 11 bases lying between them. Germline V CDR1 and CDR2: LNHDA, SQIVND (reference sequence). This CDR3 reads CASSLRGGNTEAFF. CDR3 coding DNA: TGTGCCAGTAGTCTACGAGGGGGGAACACTGAAGCTTTCTTT.

J is TRBJ2-3 and V is TRBV6-2 or TRBV6-3; 7 nucleotides agree with TRBD2. CDR1 is MNHEY, CDR2 SVGEGT, per germline. V shed 4 bases and J 0 bases; nucleotides not matched to a gene: 4. The CDR3 has 15 residues. The CDR3 is CASSSLASSTDTQYF. DNA of the CDR3: TGTGCCAGCAGTTCACTAGCGTCTAGCACAGATACGCAGTATTTT.

This chain links TRBV7-3 with TRBJ2-5; 11 nucleotides line up with TRBD1. The germline gives CDR1 SGHTA, CDR2 FQGTGA. The CDR3 is 17 amino acids. The V and J ends lost 5 bases and 4 bases, in that order; junction bases with no gene match: 12. CDR3 coding DNA: TGTGCCAGCAGCCTCCTTGGACAGGGGGCGTTGGGAGAGACCCAGTACTTC. Amino acids: CASSLLGQGALGETQYF.

This sequence joins TRBV7-2 and TRBJ2-7, with 7 bases lining up with TRBD2. CDR3 length: 16 residues. Germline CDR1 and CDR2: SGHTA and FQGNSA. Germline trimming cut 4 bases from V and 3 bases from J; bases unmatched to any gene: 12. The chain's CDR3 is CASSSAKGGGIYEQYF. DNA for the CDR3: TGTGCCAGCAGCTCGGCCAAAGGCGGGGGTATCTACGAGCAGTACTTC.

This rearrangement joins TRBV5-4 to TRBJ2-3; TRBD2 matches at 13 bases. The germline V gene has CDR1 SGHNT and CDR2 YYREEE (reference sequence). The CDR3 covers 16 residues. The ends lost 4 bases at V and 4 bases at J; junction bases unmatched: 6. The CDR3 protein is CASSTRLAGGADTQYF. The CDR3 coding sequence is TGTGCCAGCAGCACTAGACTAGCGGGAGGTGCAGATACGCAGTATTTT.

The chain links TRBV24-1 to TRBJ2-1; the D gene is possibly TRBD2 (6 bases). This CDR3 comprises 15 residues. Trimming cost V 3 bases and J 5 bases, with 13 bases left between them. Per germline, CDR1 KGHDR and CDR2 SFDVKD. For the CDR3, the DNA is TGTGCCACCAGTGATGGGCGGGATATCGACAATGAGCAGTTCTTC. The encoded protein is CATSDGRDIDNEQFF.